In its sample, the clone carrying this TCR beta chain was seen a few times. Its matching antigen is unknown. The libraries were made with immunoSEQ version 4 in survey mode. Template was genomic DNA at 8 to 10 ng/uL, with up to about 1 ug used per sample. Data came from immunoSEQ multiplex PCR; TCRdb stores just in-frame clones and leaves some out. The sample gives tens of thousands of clones, over 70% of which show up once; 3% is in the top ten. This CDR3 is built from 16 residues. The ends lost 0 bases at V and 2 bases at J; junction bases unmatched: 5. Germline-derived CDR1 and CDR2 are KGHDR and SFDVKD. Lysates of CMV-infected fibroblasts at 10 ug/mL stimulated these cells. Memory cells lacking CD40L and CD69 with high CD45RO were sorted. Adults with HIV-1 started suppressive ART while chronically infected. Inclusion required CMV-positive serology and CD4+ counts above 400 cells/uL. The sample is drawn from a study of persistence of HIV-infected CD4 T cells. About the study: A median of 8 years of suppressive ART preceded sampling.

The rearrangement joins TRBV24-1 to TRBJ2-5, with 7 bases that match TRBD1. The clonotype was recovered from an adult man with HIV who was CMV-seropositive. The sequencing used CD4+ T cells sorted from PBMCs after roughly 18-hour stimulation, collected from a patient who received antiretroviral therapy. In DNA form, the CDR3 reads TGTGCCACCAGTGATTTGCAAGCAGGGGGACAAGAGACCCAGTACTTC. Protein sequence: CATSDLQAGGQETQYF.